What follows are 6 T cell receptor beta chains derived from one specimen sequenced in a study of T cell changes during pregnancy in multiple sclerosis. Profiling relied on immunoSEQ multiplex PCR, and the TCRdb table lists in-frame clones only, not all of them. This table has about 50,000 clones, 90% appearing once. Material: peripheral blood, obtained after pregnancy. The receptors were gathered from a female donor in good health, enrolled as a control in a pregnancy study.

The V and J genes are TRBV7-9 and TRBJ2-1; D might be TRBD1 (6 bases). Germline V gene data show CDR1 as SEHNR and CDR2 as FQNEAQ (reference sequence). Trimming cost V 5 bases and J 6 bases, with 26 bases left between them. The CDR3 runs to 18 residues. The CDR3: CASSPYGVQGRSGNEQFF. In DNA form, the CDR3 reads TGTGCCAGCAGCCCCTATGGGGTACAGGGACGGTCGGGCAATGAGCAGTTCTTC.

The chain combines TRBV9 with TRBJ2-7; 9 nucleotides match TRBD1. The germline CDR1 and CDR2 sequences are SGDLS and YYNGEE. Trimming cost V 2 bases and J 1 base; bases outside gene matches: 4. The CDR3 consists of 15 residues. The CDR3 spells CASSVSGTGSYEQYF. The CDR3 bases are TGTGCCAGCAGCGTTTCCGGGACAGGGTCCTACGAGCAGTACTTC.

The rearrangement uses TRBV5-1 and TRBJ2-5; a weak D match, TRBD1 (7 bases). The ends were cut back, 0 bases at V and 2 bases at J, with 14 bases in the middle. The CDR3 has 16 residues. Looked up from germline, CDR1 is SGHRS and CDR2 is YFSETQ. As DNA, the CDR3 is TGCGCCAGCAGCTTGGGCAGGGGGGATTCTCAAGAGACCCAGTACTTC. Its translation is CASSLGRGDSQETQYF.

This chain joins TRBV7-2 and TRBJ2-2, with 9 bases that match TRBD1. The germline V gene has CDR1 SGHTA and CDR2 FQGNSA. J gave up 6 bases and V 6 bases, and 8 bases lay outside the gene matches. This CDR3 is built from 15 residues. The CDR3 loop reads CASSHPGQGPGELFF. In DNA form, the CDR3 reads TGTGCCAGCAGTCATCCGGGACAGGGACCCGGGGAGCTGTTTTTT.

The chain is built from TRBV6-6 and TRBJ1-1; 9 bases fit TRBD1. Germline V lookup: CDR1 MNHNY, CDR2 SVGAGI (reference sequence). The ends lost 6 bases at V and 5 bases at J; junction bases unmatched: 7. The CDR3 covers 14 residues. The CDR3 DNA is TGTGCCAGCAGCACCTGGACAGGGGAGACTGAAGCTTTCTTT. This codes for CASSTWTGETEAFF.

V is TRBV19 and J is TRBJ2-7; D is perhaps TRBD2 (5 bases). V was cut by 9 bases and J by 2 bases, with 14 bases left in between. Germline V CDR1 and CDR2: LNHDA, SQIVND (reference sequence). The CDR3 contains 13 residues. The CDR3 bases are TGTGCCAGAATGAGGGTTCCCCCCTACGAGCAGTACTTC. This gives the protein CARMRVPPYEQYF.